This T cell receptor (beta chain) was identified in a study of Tregs in tolerant kidney transplant recipients. Sequencing used immunoSEQ multiplex PCR; TCRdb keeps in-frame clones, though not all of them. The profile shows roughly 64,000 clones, over 75% of them singletons. Related graft donors supplied nonmyeloablative bone marrow transplants, and mixed chimerism was transient. V was pared by 0 bases and J by 1 base, with 16 bases between. Germline loops: CDR1 SGHRS, CDR2 YFSETQ. CDR3 length: 17 amino acids. This receptor was taken from a human patient who received a combined kidney and bone marrow transplant. Some T cells may be transferred from the graft donor. Sequencing used CD4+ T cells from blood (PBMCs), obtained 6 months after the transplant. The genes are TRBV5-1 and TRBJ2-5; D is possibly TRBD1 (7 bases). The CDR3 spells CASSLGGGTAAQETQYF. The CDR3 DNA sequence: TGCGCCAGCAGCTTGGGAGGGGGGACAGCAGCCCAAGAGACCCAGTACTTC.